This entry lists 20 T cell receptor beta chains sequenced from one sample in a study of OX40 agonist ivuxolimab in advanced cancers. The assay was immunoSEQ multiplex PCR, and TCRdb's table has in-frame clones only and misses some. Among roughly 50,000 clones, 85% to 90% were seen once, and the ten largest hold approximately 10%. Sequenced here: CD4+ or CD8+ T cells sorted from blood, sampled in a trial of the OX40 agonist ivuxolimab. The receptors were gathered from an adult with an advanced solid tumor such as melanoma, head and neck, liver or kidney cancer.

This clone was counted between two and nine times. CDR3 protein: CAISEGRAYGYTF. CDR3 in DNA: TGTGCCATCAGTGAGGGCAGGGCCTATGGCTACACCTTC. The gene calls are TRBV10-3 and TRBJ1-2; D might be TRBD1 (5 bases). The CDR3 has 13 amino acids. Trimming cost V 2 bases and J 4 bases, with 8 bases left between them. Per germline, CDR1 ENHRY and CDR2 SYGVKD.

The chain recombines TRBV6-5 with TRBJ2-2; TRBD2 might be the D (6 bases). V lost 2 bases, J lost 1 base, and 11 bases lay in between. The CDR3 contains 16 residues. Germline V gene lookup returns CDR1 MNHEY and CDR2 SVGAGI. The CDR3 region has the DNA TGTGCCAGCAGTTACGGCGTAGCGGTGAACACCGGGGAGCTGTTTTTT. Translating it yields CASSYGVAVNTGELFF.

This chain uses TRBV13 with TRBJ2-1; 9 bases are a match to TRBD2. CDR1 PRHDT and CDR2 FYEKMQ come from the germline V gene (reference sequence). This CDR3 spans 15 amino acids. With V trimmed by 0 bases and J by 12 bases, 9 bases remained unmatched. CDR3 amino acids: CASSLGVAGEGGQFF. Written as DNA, the CDR3 is TGTGCCAGCAGCTTAGGAGTAGCGGGAGAGGGGGGGCAGTTCTTC.

The chain uses TRBV30 and TRBJ2-7; 9 bases are a match to TRBD1. The J segment lost 2 bases and the V segment lost 5 bases, leaving 7 bases of the junction unmatched. The CDR3 runs 14 residues. Germline V gene data show CDR1 as GTSNPN and CDR2 as SVGIG (reference sequence). The CDR3 sequence is CAWGGDRDAYEQYF. CDR3 sequence (DNA): TGTGCCTGGGGGGGGGACAGGGATGCCTACGAGCAGTACTTC.

The chain uses TRBV5-5 and TRBJ1-1; D ambiguous. Trimming shortened V by 6 bases and J by 2 bases, and 14 bases separated the two germline ends. The CDR3 spans 14 residues. Germline CDR1 is SGHKS and CDR2 is YYEKEE (reference sequence). In nucleotides, the CDR3 is TGTGCCAGCATCGATCAGGAGACTAACACTGAAGCTTTCTTT. Amino acid sequence: CASIDQETNTEAFF.

This clone has a single count. The chain couples TRBV19 to TRBJ1-2; the D is unclear. The CDR3 consists of 13 residues. Trimming removed 3 bases from V and 5 bases from J, with 10 bases in between. CDR1 and CDR2 from the germline V gene are LNHDA and SQIVND (reference sequence). CDR3 region: CASSIVGVYGYTF. In DNA form, the CDR3 reads TGTGCCAGTAGTATCGTCGGCGTTTATGGCTACACCTTC.

The chain couples TRBV5-4 to TRBJ2-6; 7 bases match TRBD1. Looked up from germline, CDR1 is SGHNT and CDR2 is YYREEE (reference sequence). The CDR3 totals 18 residues. Trimming at V came to 4 bases and at J to 0 bases, leaving 10 bases not matched to a gene. The CDR3 is CASSHPDRLSSGANVLTF. The CDR3 nucleotides are TGTGCCAGCAGCCACCCGGACAGGCTGAGCTCTGGGGCCAACGTCCTGACTTTC.

The chain employs TRBV27 and TRBJ1-2; possibly TRBD1 for D (5 bases). The V gene's germline CDR1 is MNHEY and CDR2 SMNVEV (reference sequence). The CDR3 covers 13 residues. Trimming removed 0 bases at V and 6 bases at J, with 8 bases between. The CDR3 spells CASSLSGTNGYTF. The CDR3 DNA is TGTGCCAGCAGTTTATCAGGGACGAATGGCTACACCTTC.

The CDR3 region has the DNA TGTGCCAGCAGCTACTCGGGACAGGGGCTATACGAGCAGTACTTC. Encoded protein: CASSYSGQGLYEQYF. The chain employs TRBV11-3 and TRBJ2-7, with 10 positions matching TRBD1. Germline CDR1 SGHNT, CDR2 YENEEA. V shed 4 bases, J shed 4 bases, and the junction held 7 bases outside the gene matches. The CDR3 totals 15 residues. The variable domain in full, with the rest retrieved from reference TRBV11-3 and TRBJ2-7, is EAGVVQSPRYKIIEKKQPVAFWCNPISGHNTLYWYLQNLGQGPELLIRYENEEAVDDSQLPKDRFSAERLKGVDSTLKIQPAELGDSAVYLCASSYSGQGLYEQYFGPGTRLTVT.

The V call is TRBV18, the J call TRBJ2-7; tentatively, D is TRBD1 (6 bases). Trimming removed 0 bases at V and 4 bases at J, with 13 bases between. The CDR3 contains 15 residues. Germline assignment: CDR1 KGHSH and CDR2 LQKENI. This chain's CDR3 is CASSPPRTVPYEQYF. CDR3 nucleotides: TGTGCCAGCTCACCACCGCGGACAGTCCCTTACGAGCAGTACTTC.

The rearrangement links TRBV19 to TRBJ2-7; maybe TRBD2 (7 bases). Trimming pared 7 bases from V and 5 bases from J, leaving 15 bases between. The CDR3 totals 13 residues. In germline, CDR1 is LNHDA, CDR2 SQIVND (reference sequence). The CDR3 region is CASNEGGLNEQYF. CDR3 bases: TGTGCCAGTAACGAGGGGGGGTTGAACGAGCAGTACTTC.

The V and J genes are TRBV27 and TRBJ2-7; 8 nucleotides line up with TRBD1. CDR1 MNHEY and CDR2 SMNVEV come from the germline V gene (reference sequence). The V and J ends lost 5 bases and 6 bases, in that order; junction bases with no gene match: 9. This CDR3 is built from 14 residues. CDR3 nucleotides: TGTGCCAGCAGTGAAGACAGGGGTCACGGCGAGCAGTACTTC. Its translation: CASSEDRGHGEQYF.

This sequence joins TRBV6-5 and TRBJ1-2; D is perhaps TRBD1 (6 bases). There are 13 residues in the CDR3. Looked up from germline, CDR1 is MNHEY and CDR2 is SVGAGI. V was clipped by 6 bases and J by 3 bases, with 11 bases between them. CDR3 nucleotide sequence: TGTGCCAGCAGCTTCAGGGGTCACTATGGCTACACCTTC. Protein: CASSFRGHYGYTF.

The gene calls are TRBV5-5 and TRBJ1-2; no clear D gene. The CDR3 sequence is 16 residues long. Germline V gene data show CDR1 as SGHKS and CDR2 as YYEKEE (reference sequence). Trimming removed 4 bases from V and 4 bases from J, with 20 bases in between. The CDR3 DNA reads as TGTGCCAGCAGCCCCGGTAGACGCGGCTGGGGCTATGGCTACACCTTC. Its protein is CASSPGRRGWGYGYTF.

The genes are TRBV9 and TRBJ2-1; maybe TRBD2 (6 bases). V gave up 4 bases and J gave up 4 bases, with 15 bases separating them. Germline V gene lookup returns CDR1 SGDLS and CDR2 YYNGEE. The CDR3 is 15 amino acids. In DNA form, the CDR3 reads TGTGCCAGCAGCCCCACGGGTAGCGGATACAATGAGCAGTTCTTC. Residues: CASSPTGSGYNEQFF.

The chain has TRBV5-4 and TRBJ2-1, with 10 bases that match TRBD2. J gave up 2 bases and V 3 bases, and 8 bases lay outside the gene matches. Germline values: CDR1 SGHNT, CDR2 YYREEE (reference sequence). The length of the CDR3 is 17 residues. CDR3 nucleotides: TGTGCCAGCAGCTCCGACCTAGCGGGGGTGGCCTACAATGAGCAGTTCTTC. Translation: CASSSDLAGVAYNEQFF. The whole variable domain, filled in from reference TRBV5-4 and TRBJ2-1, reads ETGVTQSPTHLIKTRGQQVTLRCSSQSGHNTVSWYQQALGQGPQFIFQYYREEENGRGNFPPRFSGLQFPNYSSELNVNALELDDSALYLCASSSDLAGVAYNEQFFGPGTRLTVL.

The V and J genes are TRBV9 and TRBJ2-4, with D perhaps matching TRBD2 (5 bases). This CDR3 is 14 amino acids long. Germline CDR1 is SGDLS and CDR2 is YYNGEE. With 0 bases removed from V and 8 bases from J, the gap between germline ends came to 12 bases. In DNA, the CDR3 is TGTGCCAGCAGCGTAGGGGGAGTGGAGGACATTCAGTACTTC. It yields the protein CASSVGGVEDIQYF. The variable domain in full, with the rest retrieved from reference TRBV9 and TRBJ2-4, is DSGVTQTPKHLITATGQRVTLRCSPRSGDLSVYWYQQSLDQGLQFLIQYYNGEERAKGNILERFSAQQFPDLHSELNLSSLELGDSALYFCASSVGGVEDIQYFGAGTRLSVL.

The gene calls are TRBV6-5 and TRBJ1-2; D remains unclear. The germline gives CDR1 MNHEY, CDR2 SVGAGI. The CDR3 is 14 residues long. V was clipped by 4 bases and J by 1 base, with 10 bases between them. The DNA for the CDR3 is TGTGCCAGCAGTTTGATCCAGGATAACTATGGCTACACCTTC. Its protein product is CASSLIQDNYGYTF.

This clone was seen a handful of times. This chain connects TRBV28 to TRBJ1-1; D call uncertain. Per germline, CDR1 MDHEN and CDR2 SYDVKM. This CDR3 has 14 amino acids. Trimming cost V 7 bases and J 1 base, with 13 bases left between them. The CDR3 coding sequence is TGTGCCAGCACCGTAGGACGGACGAACACTGAAGCTTTCTTT. Translating gives CASTVGRTNTEAFF.

This clone was seen only a few times. The gene calls are TRBV6-6 and TRBJ2-1; D gene unclear. V lost 2 bases, J lost 0 bases, and 8 bases lay in between. The germline CDR1 and CDR2 sequences are MNHNY and SVGAGI (reference sequence). The CDR3 is 15 amino acids. The chain's CDR3 is CASSYVGYSYNEQFF. CDR3 nucleotide sequence: TGTGCCAGCAGTTACGTGGGATACTCCTACAATGAGCAGTTCTTC.